This T cell receptor (beta chain) was sequenced during a study of blood T cell repertoires in COVID-19. Study-level information: Sample material is recorded as cDNA or gDNA derived from T cells, B-cell-depleted T cells, or PBMCs.

V was trimmed by 1 base and J by 4 bases, leaving 9 bases between them. The CDR3 has 14 residues. Germline assignment: CDR1 LGHNA and CDR2 YSLEER. Using immunoSEQ multiplex PCR, the repertoire was profiled, and TCRdb retains in-frame clones only, with some absent. This sample has over 25,000 clones, with 75% to 90% found just once. Material for sequencing was peripheral blood. The V gene is TRBV4-3, the J gene TRBJ2-3; D is ambiguous. This sequence originates from a man between 65 and 80 years old with active COVID-19. The CDR3 DNA sequence: TGCGCCAGCAGCCAAGCCCCTTTCTCAGATACGCAGTATTTT. Translating gives CASSQAPFSDTQYF.